The 28 T cell receptor beta chains given below trace back to one sample, sequenced in a study of blood T cell repertoires in COVID-19. Profiling relied on immunoSEQ multiplex PCR, and the TCRdb table lists in-frame clones only, not all of them. In the table there are 210,000 or so clones, 75% to 85% of which are singletons. Sequences were obtained from peripheral blood. The receptors come from a middle-aged man with COVID-19, enrolled during active disease.

The chain employs TRBV28 and TRBJ1-5; D gene ambiguous. The CDR3 covers 16 residues. Trimming pared 5 bases from V and 0 bases from J, leaving 14 bases between. Germline V gene lookup returns CDR1 MDHEN and CDR2 SYDVKM. CDR3 bases: TGTGCCAGCAGTCCCACAATGGTCTCTAGCAATCAGCCCCAGCATTTT. Translated, it gives CASSPTMVSSNQPQHF.

The gene calls are TRBV7-9 and TRBJ1-2; D not resolved. The CDR3 extends over 16 amino acids. Germline V gives CDR1 SEHNR, CDR2 FQNEAQ (reference sequence). V shed 5 bases and J shed 2 bases, with 18 bases lying between them. The CDR3 coding sequence is TGTGCCAGCAGCAAGACCGCCCCCGGGAAAAACTATGGCTACACCTTC. It translates to CASSKTAPGKNYGYTF.

This clone was detected only a few times. The rearrangement joins TRBV24-1 to TRBJ2-5; 8 positions agree with TRBD2. Germline V CDR1 and CDR2: KGHDR, SFDVKD. V shed 2 bases, J shed 0 bases, and the junction held 7 bases outside the gene matches. This CDR3 is 17 amino acids long. The CDR3 sequence is CATSDSFRGGYQETQYF. The CDR3 region has the DNA TGTGCCACCAGTGATTCTTTTCGCGGGGGGTACCAAGAGACCCAGTACTTC.

In its sample, this clone was seen once. This chain joins TRBV28 and TRBJ2-3; 10 positions agree with TRBD2. CDR1 MDHEN and CDR2 SYDVKM come from the germline V gene. The CDR3 spans 19 residues. The J segment lost 0 bases and the V segment lost 1 base, leaving 10 bases of the junction unmatched. CDR3 sequence (DNA): TGTGCCAGCAGTTTATTAAGACTAGCGGGTGAAACTAGCACAGATACGCAGTATTTT. Its translation: CASSLLRLAGETSTDTQYF.

V is TRBV5-4 and J is TRBJ2-7, with a tentative D call TRBD2 (6 bases). Germline V gene sequence: CDR1 SGHNT, CDR2 YYREEE (reference sequence). The CDR3 is made up of 15 amino acids. V was trimmed by 0 bases and J by 1 base, leaving 11 bases between them. The CDR3 DNA reads TGTGCCAGCAGCTTGGGGGGACTTCATTCCTACGAGCAGTACTTC. Translating gives CASSLGGLHSYEQYF.

A single count supports this clone. This chain uses TRBV6-2 or TRBV6-3 with TRBJ1-2, with D perhaps matching TRBD1 (6 bases). V was pared by 6 bases and J by 0 bases, with 11 bases between. This CDR3 has 14 residues. The V gene's germline CDR1 is MNHEY and CDR2 SVGEGT. The DNA for the CDR3 is TGTGCCAGCAGCAGGGACATCTCTAACTATGGCTACACCTTC. Translation: CASSRDISNYGYTF.

This clone has more than one count but fewer than ten. V and J are TRBV5-4 and TRBJ1-5, with 10 bases aligning to TRBD1. Germline CDR1 reads SGHNT; CDR2 reads YYREEE (reference sequence). After removal of 0 bases from V and 7 bases from J, the junction contained 10 bases not matched to a gene. This CDR3 has 17 residues. CDR3 DNA: TGTGCCAGCAGCTTGGAGGGCCGGGACAGGGGCTGGCAGCCCCAGCATTTT. It encodes CASSLEGRDRGWQPQHF.

A single count supports this clone. This chain connects TRBV3-1 (or the pseudogene TRBV3-2) to TRBJ2-5; 12 bases match TRBD2. This CDR3 has 15 amino acids. Germline V gene lookup returns CDR1 LGHDT and CDR2 YNNKEL (reference sequence). Losses at the gene ends were 4 bases for V and 4 bases for J; bases not matched to a gene: 4. The CDR3 nucleotides read TGTGCCAGCAGCCCTAGCGGGGGGGCCGGAGAGACCCAGTACTTC. It yields the protein CASSPSGGAGETQYF.

The chain links TRBV2 to TRBJ1-3; possibly TRBD1 for D (6 bases). The ends were cut back, 7 bases at V and 4 bases at J, with 11 bases in the middle. Germline CDR1 and CDR2: SNHLY and FYNNEI. The CDR3 runs to 13 residues. This CDR3 is CASTPDRGNTIYF. DNA of the CDR3: TGTGCCAGCACCCCCGACAGGGGAAACACCATATATTTT.

The chain joins TRBV6-2 or TRBV6-3 to TRBJ2-5, with D possibly matching TRBD2 (6 bases). Deletions cut 4 bases from V and 2 bases from J, with 8 bases between. This CDR3 contains 13 residues. The germline V gene encodes CDR1 MNHEY and CDR2 SVGEGT. The CDR3 sequence: CASSSSEQETQYF. The DNA for the CDR3 is TGTGCCAGCAGTTCTAGCGAGCAAGAGACCCAGTACTTC.

This clone was seen a handful of times. CDR3 sequence reads: CSASGDRGYEAFF. The CDR3, as DNA: TGCAGTGCTAGTGGGGACAGGGGGTATGAAGCTTTCTTT. The chain is built from TRBV20-1 and TRBJ1-1; 11 bases are shared with TRBD1. Germline CDR1 and CDR2: DFQATT and SNEGSKA (reference sequence). The CDR3 extends over 13 amino acids. Trimming at V came to 3 bases and at J to 7 bases, leaving 4 bases not matched to a gene.

The chain joins TRBV30 to TRBJ2-3, with 13 nucleotides matching TRBD2. The germline CDR1 and CDR2 sequences are GTSNPN and SVGIG (reference sequence). CDR3 size: 15 residues. The J segment lost 4 bases and the V segment lost 3 bases, leaving 4 bases of the junction unmatched. This chain's CDR3 is CAWSAGLAGSDTQYF. CDR3 nucleotides: TGTGCCTGGAGCGCGGGACTAGCGGGGTCAGATACGCAGTATTTT.

V is TRBV12-3 or TRBV12-4 and J is TRBJ1-1; D gene unclear. This CDR3 spans 12 amino acids. V lost 2 bases to trimming and J lost 8 bases, with 9 bases between them. Here the CDR3 reads CASSLIGREAFF. CDR3 sequence (DNA): TGTGCCAGCAGTTTAATCGGCAGGGAAGCTTTCTTT.

The chain's CDR3 is CASSPLVAANYGYTF. The CDR3 nucleotides read TGTGCCAGCTCACCACTGGTGGCAGCTAACTATGGCTACACCTTC. V and J are TRBV18 and TRBJ1-2; D unresolved. V was clipped by 1 base and J by 0 bases, with 9 bases between them. The CDR3 totals 15 residues. Germline V lookup: CDR1 KGHSH, CDR2 LQKENI. Complete variable domain (other parts from reference TRBV18 and TRBJ1-2): NAGVMQNPRHLVRRRGQEARLRCSPMKGHSHVYWYRQLPEEGLKFMVYLQKENIIDESGMPKERFSAEFPKEGPSILRIQQVVRGDSAAYFCASSPLVAANYGYTFGSGTRLTVV.

This chain uses TRBV19 with TRBJ1-5; possibly TRBD1 for D (5 bases). The germline V gene has CDR1 LNHDA and CDR2 SQIVND (reference sequence). The CDR3 contains 15 residues. Trimming shortened V by 4 bases and J by 0 bases, and 10 bases separated the two germline ends. The CDR3: CASSRAGLSNQPQHF. The DNA for the CDR3 is TGTGCCAGTAGTAGGGCAGGGCTTAGCAATCAGCCCCAGCATTTT.

The chain is built from TRBV7-9 and TRBJ2-7; TRBD1 matches 9 bases. The germline V gene has CDR1 SEHNR and CDR2 FQNEAQ (reference sequence). V gave up 5 bases and J gave up 2 bases; unmatched junction bases: 7. This CDR3 is 15 amino acids long. The CDR3 loop is CASSKNRGPTYEQYF. The DNA of the CDR3 is TGTGCCAGCAGCAAAAACAGGGGGCCCACCTACGAGCAGTACTTC. The whole variable domain, filled in from reference TRBV7-9 and TRBJ2-7, reads DTGVSQNPRHKITKRGQNVTFRCDPISEHNRLYWYRQTLGQGPEFLTYFQNEAQLEKSRLLSDRFSAERPKGSFSTLEIQRTEQGDSAMYLCASSKNRGPTYEQYFGPGTRLTVT.

This clone was found once. The chain combines TRBV24-1 with TRBJ1-2; the match to TRBD1 covers 8 bases. The CDR3 totals 12 residues. Germline V gene lookup returns CDR1 KGHDR and CDR2 SFDVKD. With 7 bases clipped from V and 7 bases from J, the junction kept 4 bases outside the gene matches. The CDR3 region has the DNA TGTGCCACCAGGCAGGACAGGGCTGGCTACACCTTC. Residues: CATRQDRAGYTF.

The rearrangement links TRBV30 to TRBJ2-7; D gene uncertain. Trimming took off 0 bases at V and 4 bases at J, with 10 bases between the two ends. Germline V gives CDR1 GTSNPN, CDR2 SVGIG (reference sequence). The CDR3 has 13 amino acids. DNA of the CDR3: TGTGCCTGGAGTGTAGTTCAAACTTACGAGCAGTACTTC. It yields the protein CAWSVVQTYEQYF.

The chain has TRBV5-1 and TRBJ2-2; 9 bases align to TRBD2. Looked up from germline, CDR1 is SGHRS and CDR2 is YFSETQ. V was clipped by 7 bases and J by 4 bases; unmatched bases: 11. This CDR3 is built from 16 residues. The CDR3: CASGREVAGATGELFF. In DNA, the CDR3 is TGCGCCAGCGGACGTGAAGTAGCGGGGGCCACCGGGGAGCTGTTTTTT.

The rearrangement links TRBV18 to TRBJ1-3, with TRBD1 identical over 10 bases. Germline assignment: CDR1 KGHSH and CDR2 LQKENI. The CDR3 has 18 residues. The J segment lost 0 bases and the V segment lost 0 bases, leaving 5 bases of the junction unmatched. CDR3 in DNA: TGTGCCAGCTCACCACCGAGGGGACAGGGGACCTCTGGAAACACCATATATTTT. Translating it yields CASSPPRGQGTSGNTIYF.

The V call is TRBV5-1, the J call TRBJ2-2; 9 bases align to TRBD2. The J segment lost 3 bases and the V segment lost 2 bases, leaving 11 bases of the junction unmatched. This CDR3 comprises 18 residues. Germline CDR1 SGHRS, CDR2 YFSETQ. Here the CDR3 reads CASSLGSGGETYTGELFF. CDR3 in DNA: TGCGCCAGCAGCTTAGGTAGCGGGGGCGAAACATACACCGGGGAGCTGTTTTTT.

The chain employs TRBV5-4 and TRBJ2-7, with TRBD1 matching over 7 bases. Germline V CDR1 and CDR2: SGHNT, YYREEE (reference sequence). The CDR3 contains 15 residues. V lost 2 bases to trimming and J lost 2 bases; unmatched junction nucleotides: 7. The CDR3 DNA sequence: TGTGCCAGCAGCTTCCCAGGGGGTCCGGCCTACGAGCAGTACTTC. It specifies CASSFPGGPAYEQYF.

The chain joins TRBV3-1 (or the pseudogene TRBV3-2) to TRBJ2-7, with 7 bases that match TRBD2. The V and J ends lost 1 base and 2 bases, in that order; junction bases with no gene match: 11. The CDR3 extends over 17 amino acids. The V gene's germline CDR1 is LGHDT and CDR2 YNNKEL (reference sequence). CDR3 nucleotides: TGTGCCAGCAGCCAAGTTTGGGGGGGAGCCATACCCTACGAGCAGTACTTC. Residues: CASSQVWGGAIPYEQYF.

The chain couples TRBV7-9 to TRBJ2-7, with D possibly matching TRBD2 (6 bases). Germline loops: CDR1 SEHNR, CDR2 FQNEAQ (reference sequence). The CDR3 is made up of 14 amino acids. The V gene lost 5 bases and the J gene lost 8 bases, with 19 bases spanning the gap. The CDR3 reads CASSPGPTEGKQYF. The CDR3 nucleotides read TGTGCCAGCAGCCCGGGACCCACGGAGGGAAAGCAGTACTTC.

This clone came up a few times. The chain recombines TRBV4-1 with TRBJ2-1; 8 bases match TRBD2. Per germline, CDR1 MGHRA and CDR2 YSYEKL. This CDR3 is 15 amino acids long. The V segment lost 1 base and the J segment 7 bases; nucleotides outside the gene matches: 6. DNA of the CDR3: TGCGCCAGCAGCCAAGTCGGGACTAGAAGGAATGAGCAGTTCTTC. Translation gives CASSQVGTRRNEQFF.

V and J are TRBV19 and TRBJ2-5, with 7 bases identical to TRBD1. Losses at the gene ends were 4 bases for V and 5 bases for J; bases not matched to a gene: 13. The V gene's germline CDR1 is LNHDA and CDR2 SQIVND (reference sequence). CDR3 length: 16 amino acids. Here the CDR3 reads CASSTQLRGLEETQYF. The CDR3 region has the DNA TGTGCCAGTAGTACCCAGTTGAGGGGGCTGGAGGAGACCCAGTACTTC.

The V call is TRBV2, the J call TRBJ1-5; D is possibly TRBD1 (5 bases). V dropped 3 bases and J dropped 4 bases, with 7 bases sitting between them. Per germline, CDR1 SNHLY and CDR2 FYNNEI. This CDR3 spans 13 amino acids. This CDR3 is CASSEDINQPQHF. The CDR3 bases are TGTGCCAGCAGTGAGGACATTAATCAGCCCCAGCATTTT.

This chain joins TRBV30 and TRBJ1-1; no reliable D call. Germline lookup yields CDR1 GTSNPN and CDR2 SVGIG (reference sequence). CDR3 length equals 12 residues. Deletions cut 2 bases from V and 1 base from J, with 5 bases between. The CDR3 coding sequence is TGTGCCTGGAGTCCACAGAACACTGAAGCTTTCTTT. Encoded protein: CAWSPQNTEAFF.